The 15 T cell receptor beta chains given below trace back to one sample, sequenced in a study of blood T cell repertoires in COVID-19. The table came from immunoSEQ multiplex PCR; TCRdb's copy has only in-frame clones and leaves some out. The table lists about 300,000 clones, 70% to 90% of them singletons. What was sequenced was PBMCs or T cells enriched from blood (not recorded which). The origin of the receptors is a man younger than 45 who had recovered from COVID-19.

The chain couples TRBV7-6 to TRBJ2-7; 8 bases agree with TRBD1. The CDR3 is 19 residues long. Unmatched junction bases numbered 18, after V lost 5 bases and J lost 0 bases. Germline V gives CDR1 SGHVS, CDR2 FNYEAQ. CDR3 residues: CASSAQTGEPFESSYEQYF. In DNA form, the CDR3 reads TGTGCCAGCAGCGCCCAGACAGGGGAACCTTTTGAAAGCTCCTACGAGCAGTACTTC.

This clone occurred a few times. This CDR3 reads CASSLGGQGVSGNTIYF. The CDR3 bases are TGTGCCAGCAGCTTAGGTGGTCAGGGGGTTTCTGGAAACACCATATATTTT. V and J are TRBV7-2 and TRBJ1-3; 7 positions match TRBD1. With 1 base clipped from V and 1 base from J, the junction kept 7 bases outside the gene matches. The V gene's germline CDR1 is SGHTA and CDR2 FQGNSA. CDR3 length: 17 residues.

The rearrangement links TRBV10-3 to TRBJ2-1; perhaps TRBD2 as D (6 bases). The ends were cut back, 2 bases at V and 10 bases at J, with 12 bases in the middle. The CDR3 is made up of 13 amino acids. CDR1 and CDR2 from the germline V gene are ENHRY and SYGVKD. The chain's CDR3 is CAISESSGREQFF. DNA for the CDR3: TGTGCCATCAGTGAGAGCAGCGGGCGGGAGCAGTTCTTC.

The chain has TRBV5-5 and TRBJ1-5; no definite D call. Germline values: CDR1 SGHKS, CDR2 YYEKEE (reference sequence). The germline V and J ends were trimmed by 2 bases and 0 bases, with 6 bases remaining between them. The CDR3 contains 14 residues. CDR3 loop: CASSLFYSNQPQHF. The CDR3 DNA reads TGTGCCAGCAGCTTATTCTATAGCAATCAGCCCCAGCATTTT.

This clone has only a few counts. The J gene is TRBJ2-1, the V gene TRBV19; possibly TRBD2 for D (5 bases). Germline V gene lookup returns CDR1 LNHDA and CDR2 SQIVND (reference sequence). V was clipped by 3 bases and J by 9 bases, with 9 bases between them. The CDR3 is 12 amino acids. As DNA, the CDR3 is TGTGCCAGTAGTATCCCGGGAACTGAGCAGTTCTTC. As protein: CASSIPGTEQFF.

This chain connects TRBV6-5 to TRBJ1-1; 9 bases are a match to TRBD1. CDR1 MNHEY and CDR2 SVGAGI come from the germline V gene. The CDR3 is 15 residues long. The V and J ends lost 2 bases and 5 bases, in that order; junction bases with no gene match: 6. In DNA form, the CDR3 reads TGTGCCAGCAGTTACCATACAGGGGGCAGGACTGAAGCTTTCTTT. Residues: CASSYHTGGRTEAFF.

The chain couples TRBV12-5 to TRBJ2-7; the D is unclear. There are 11 residues in the CDR3. The V gene lost 6 bases and the J gene lost 5 bases, with 8 bases spanning the gap. CDR1 and CDR2 (germline): LGHNT, FRNRAP. For the CDR3, the DNA is TGTGCTAGTGGCCCCGAGGACGAGCAGTACTTC. It encodes CASGPEDEQYF.

This clone showed up just once. The chain combines TRBV27 with TRBJ1-1, with D perhaps TRBD1 (6 bases). This CDR3 spans 13 amino acids. The V end lost 6 bases, the J end lost 6 bases, and 14 bases lay between the germline ends. The V gene's germline CDR1 is MNHEY and CDR2 SMNVEV (reference sequence). The CDR3: CASSSGARSEAFF. The DNA for the CDR3 is TGTGCCAGCAGCTCAGGGGCCCGGTCTGAAGCTTTCTTT.

The chain combines TRBV11-3 with TRBJ2-7; 9 nucleotides align to TRBD1. Germline assignment: CDR1 SGHNT and CDR2 YENEEA. The CDR3 extends over 13 amino acids. J was trimmed by 5 bases and V by 4 bases; bases with no gene match: 3. CDR3 amino acids: CASSWGQGNEQYF. CDR3 nucleotides: TGTGCCAGCAGCTGGGGACAGGGTAACGAGCAGTACTTC.

V is TRBV7-9 and J is TRBJ2-7; D may be TRBD1 (7 bases). The V gene's germline CDR1 is SEHNR and CDR2 FQNEAQ (reference sequence). The CDR3 runs to 16 residues. Trimming took 5 bases from V and 1 from J, leaving 18 bases between them. The DNA of the CDR3 is TGTGCCAGCAGCCCCCCCACAGGGGAGGAGTCCTACGAGCAGTACTTC. Encoded protein: CASSPPTGEESYEQYF.

This clone was picked up many times. V gene TRBV24-1 combines with J gene TRBJ2-1; TRBD2 matches at 10 bases. Germline V CDR1 and CDR2: KGHDR, SFDVKD. J was trimmed by 8 bases and V by 0 bases; bases with no gene match: 6. The CDR3 has 16 amino acids. The DNA for the CDR3 is TGTGCCACCAGTGATTTGCCAGCGGGGGGGCCTCATGAGCAGTTCTTC. Protein product: CATSDLPAGGPHEQFF.

This clone was detected a few times. The gene calls are TRBV19 and TRBJ2-1; possibly TRBD2 for D (7 bases). CDR3 length equals 14 residues. Per the germline V gene, CDR1 is LNHDA and CDR2 is SQIVND (reference sequence). The V and J ends lost 5 bases and 7 bases respectively, with 15 bases between them. As DNA, the CDR3 is TGTGCCAGTAGTTGGGGGGGGGCCTGGAATGAGCAGTTCTTC. Residues: CASSWGGAWNEQFF.

The CDR3 DNA reads as TGTGCCAGCAGCTCAGTCACTAGCGGGGGGGGAGGTACGCAGTATTTT. Protein sequence: CASSSVTSGGGGTQYF. The gene calls are TRBV11-3 and TRBJ2-3; 13 nucleotides agree with TRBD2. The CDR3 sequence is 16 residues long. V shed 4 bases, J shed 8 bases, and the junction held 9 bases outside the gene matches. Germline assignment: CDR1 SGHNT and CDR2 YENEEA.

This sequence joins TRBV7-9 and TRBJ1-4; D ambiguous. Germline V lookup: CDR1 SEHNR, CDR2 FQNEAQ (reference sequence). The CDR3 spans 15 residues. Trimming cost V 8 bases and J 5 bases, with 18 bases left between them. CDR3 amino acids: CASAETRLKNEKLFF. The CDR3 nucleotides read TGTGCCAGCGCCGAGACTCGCTTAAAAAATGAAAAACTGTTTTTT.

This sequence joins TRBV6-5 and TRBJ2-7, with a possible D match to TRBD2 (5 bases). The CDR3 is 13 residues long. Germline assignment: CDR1 MNHEY and CDR2 SVGAGI. V lost 6 bases, J lost 3 bases, and 12 bases lay in between. CDR3 sequence reads: CASRDSGLYEQYF. The CDR3 nucleotides are TGTGCCAGCAGGGACTCTGGTCTCTACGAGCAGTACTTC.